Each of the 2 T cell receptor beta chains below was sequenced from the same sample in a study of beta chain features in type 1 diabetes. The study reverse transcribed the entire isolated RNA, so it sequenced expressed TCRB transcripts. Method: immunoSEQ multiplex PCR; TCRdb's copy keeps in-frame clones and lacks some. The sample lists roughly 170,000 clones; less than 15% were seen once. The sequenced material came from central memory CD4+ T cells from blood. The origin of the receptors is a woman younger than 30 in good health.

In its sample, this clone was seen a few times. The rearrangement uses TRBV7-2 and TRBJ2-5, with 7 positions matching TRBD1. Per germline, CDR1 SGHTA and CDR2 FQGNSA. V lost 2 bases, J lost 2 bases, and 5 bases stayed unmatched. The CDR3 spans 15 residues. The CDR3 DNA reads TGTGCCAGCAGCTTATACAGGGGCCAACAAGAGACCCAGTACTTC. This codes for CASSLYRGQQETQYF.

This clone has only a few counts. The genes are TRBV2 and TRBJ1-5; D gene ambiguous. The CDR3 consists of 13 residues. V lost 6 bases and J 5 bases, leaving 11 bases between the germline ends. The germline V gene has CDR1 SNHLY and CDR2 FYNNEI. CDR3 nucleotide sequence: TGTGCCAGCAGCGAGCGGGAGGATCAGCCCCAGCATTTT. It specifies CASSEREDQPQHF. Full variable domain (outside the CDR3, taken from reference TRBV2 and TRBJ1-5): EPEVTQTPSHQVTQMGQEVILRCVPISNHLYFYWYRQILGQKVEFLVSFYNNEISEKSEIFDDQFSVERPDGSNFTLKIRSTKLEDSAMYFCASSEREDQPQHFGDGTRLSIL.